The 3 T cell receptor beta chains listed next were all sequenced from one sample in a study of T-cell memory formation after mild COVID-19. TCRdb redid the calling of the 5' RACE reads with MiXCR, one entry per CDR3 protein. The sample yields about 260,000 distinct CDR3 sequences, around 16% seen once. Sequencing was performed on PBMCs or a T cell subset sorted from them (not recorded which). The receptors were sampled from a young man who had mild COVID-19 (a few samples of this study predate the infection). Cell type and time point are not known.

This clonotype was observed a handful of times. This chain uses TRBV7-9 with TRBJ2-2, with D unresolved. There are 15 residues in the CDR3. V was clipped by 0 bases and J by 5 bases, with 10 bases between them. The germline V gene has CDR1 SEHNR and CDR2 FQNEAQ (reference sequence). The CDR3: CASSLAWPETGELFF. The CDR3 nucleotides read TGTGCCAGCAGCTTAGCGTGGCCAGAAACCGGGGAGCTGTTTTTT.

V and J are TRBV9 and TRBJ2-2, with D perhaps given as TRBD1 or TRBD2 (5 bases each). The CDR3 is 15 amino acids. Trimming took 3 bases from V and 6 from J, leaving 15 bases between them. The germline gives CDR1 SGDLS, CDR2 YYNGEE. The CDR3 nucleotides read TGTGCCAGCAGCGCCGTACTGGGGGAGTCCGGGGAGCTGTTTTTT. This codes for CASSAVLGESGELFF.

This chain links TRBV5-1 with TRBJ1-1; tentative D call: TRBD1 (6 bases). The germline gives CDR1 SGHRS, CDR2 YFSETQ. The CDR3 is 15 residues long. V lost 4 bases and J lost 5, with 18 bases in between. This chain's CDR3 is CASSGRSQRGTEAFF. The CDR3 nucleotides read TGCGCCAGCAGCGGTCGGTCCCAGAGGGGGACTGAAGCTTTCTTT.